Listed below are T cell receptor beta chains from one sample, sequenced in a study of HIV-infected patients and healthy controls. MiXCR was run by TCRdb on the 5' RACE reads, yielding one entry per CDR3 protein. Of 18,000 or so distinct CDR3 sequences in the sample, roughly 9.5% are singletons; the top ten hold over 5%. The sample taken for sequencing was blood. Every receptor here comes from an adult in good health. Each CDR3 is given with its conserved first and last residue. A D gene is named only where the DNA matches it firmly. Only some rows state a clone size, as once, few, many or a class for expanded clones.

j_call,clone_size,d_call,v_call,cdr3_nt,cdr3_aa
TRBJ2-2,few,NA,TRBV7-2,TGTGCCAGCAGCTTTCTTGGGGGGGAGCTGTTTTTT,CASSFLGGELFF
TRBJ2-1,many,NA,TRBV5-1,TGCGCCAGCAGCGGAGGGGACAGCAATGAGCAGTTCTTC,CASSGGDSNEQFF
TRBJ2-3,medium-sized,NA,TRBV18,TGTGCCAGCTCACCACTAATGGGATCTAGCACAGATACGCAGTATTTT,CASSPLMGSSTDTQYF
TRBJ2-7,many,NA,TRBV5-6,TGTGCCAGCAGCTTGGGACTCGAGCAGTACTTC,CASSLGLEQYF
TRBJ1-3,many,TRBD1,TRBV4-1,TGCGCCAGCAGCCCATTACAAAACCGGGACAGGGCTGGAAACACCATATATTTT,CASSPLQNRDRAGNTIYF
TRBJ2-3,many,TRBD2,TRBV29-1,TGCAGCGTTGTTGCGGGAGGGACAGATACGCAGTATTTT,CSVVAGGTDTQYF
TRBJ2-3,many,NA,TRBV7-6,TGTGCCAGCAGCCCCTTCAGCGGCACAGATACGCAGTATTTT,CASSPFSGTDTQYF
TRBJ1-5,few,NA,TRBV7-2,TGTGCCAGCAGCTTAGGGGATCAGCCCCAGCATTTT,CASSLGDQPQHF
TRBJ2-1,many,TRBD2,TRBV11-1,TGTGCCAGCAGCTTTGGACTAGCCTTAAATGAGCAGTTCTTC,CASSFGLALNEQFF
TRBJ2-5,NA,TRBD2,TRBV4-1,TGCGCCAGCAGCCTCGGACTAGCGGGAAAAACTGAGACCCAGTACTTC,CASSLGLAGKTETQYF
TRBJ2-3,many,NA,TRBV24-1,TGTGCCATTGGACAGAAAAAAGATACGCAGTATTTT,CAIGQKKDTQYF
TRBJ1-2,many,NA,TRBV19,TGTGCCAGTAGTACCACTGACAGAGGGGGCTACACCTTC,CASSTTDRGGYTF
TRBJ1-1,many,TRBD1,TRBV5-5,TGTGCCAGCAGCTCGCACAGGGGATTGAACACTGAAGCTTTCTTT,CASSSHRGLNTEAFF
TRBJ2-1,medium-sized,NA,TRBV5-1,TGCGCCAGCAGCTTGGGAGTCCCCACTAATGAGCAGTTCTTC,CASSLGVPTNEQFF
TRBJ2-5,NA,TRBD2,TRBV10-3,TGTGCCATCAGTACGACTAGCGGGTACCAAGAGACCCAGTACTTC,CAISTTSGYQETQYF
TRBJ2-1,many,TRBD2,TRBV28,TGTGCCAGCAGTTCGGGACTAGCGGGACCTAACAATGAGCAGTTCTTC,CASSSGLAGPNNEQFF
TRBJ2-1,many,TRBD2,TRBV13,TGTGCCAGCAGCCGAAAGAAGGGACTAGCGGGAGTTTATGAGCAGTTCTTC,CASSRKKGLAGVYEQFF
TRBJ1-1,NA,NA,TRBV20-1,TGCAGTGCTACTGCGAGAGGCCGGGAAGCTTTCTTT,CSATARGREAFF
TRBJ2-1,many,NA,TRBV18,TGTGCCAGCTCTTTCGGGACTGCCCTTACCTATGAGCAGTTCTTC,CASSFGTALTYEQFF
TRBJ2-7,few,NA,TRBV20-1,TGCAGTGCTTTAAAGGCCTACGAGCAGTACTTC,CSALKAYEQYF
TRBJ1-1,NA,TRBD1,TRBV7-2,TGTGCCAGCAGCCTAACAGGGGAGGGCACTGAAGCTTTCTTT,CASSLTGEGTEAFF
TRBJ1-5,many,NA,TRBV6-5,TGTGCCAGCAGCCCTATTGGATGGGACCCAACCAGCCCTAATCAGCCCCAGCATTTT,CASSPIGWDPTSPNQPQHF